This T cell receptor (beta chain) stems from a study of technical replicates of blood from four donors. Sequenced by immunoSEQ multiplex PCR; TCRdb stores in-frame clones only, minus some. The table records approximately 73,000 clones, 93% of them present only once. The CDR3 runs 18 residues. CDR1 and CDR2 from the germline V gene are MGHRA and YSYEKL. V trimming: 0 bases; J trimming: 2 bases; junction bases outside the gene matches: 10. The chain couples TRBV4-1 to TRBJ2-7, with 10 bases matching TRBD2. The sequencing input was T cells isolated from PBMCs. The TCR sequence derives from a human donor in good health. CDR3 DNA: TGCGCCAGCAGCCAAGATGGGGTAGCGGGAGGACTTACCTACGAGCAGTACTTC. Its translation is CASSQDGVAGGLTYEQYF.